The next 5 T cell receptor beta chains were all read from a single sample in a study of PD-1 blockade in classical Hodgkin lymphoma (dated by TCRdb to the early 2020s). The method behind the library was the immunoSEQ multiplex PCR assay. Held by TCRdb, this immuneACCESS table contains in-frame sequences only and omits some clones. Under half of the omission traces to an unresolved V gene where checked; the cause of the rest is unknown. The sample records about 27,000 clones, nearly 80% of which are singletons. Around 35% of the sample is taken by the ten largest. The time point label, as the study defines it: cycle 2 day 1 (C2D1) of nivolumab. All trial patients had relapsed after autologous stem cell transplantation, with cohorts A, B and C differing in prior brentuximab vedotin exposure. Sequenced here: peripheral blood mononuclear cells (PBMCs), sampled before the second cycle of nivolumab. The receptor source for this set is a human donor with classical Hodgkin lymphoma.

The rearrangement uses TRBV4-3 and TRBJ2-7, with unresolved D. The CDR3 is 16 amino acids. V was trimmed by 0 bases and J by 0 bases, leaving 12 bases between them. The germline V gene encodes CDR1 LGHNA and CDR2 YSLEER. CDR3 sequence: CASSQDGSTRSYEQYF. CDR3 DNA sequence: TGCGCCAGCAGCCAAGACGGATCTACGCGCTCCTACGAGCAGTACTTC.

This clone occurred a few times. The V call is TRBV19, the J call TRBJ1-1; D is unclear. V was clipped by 7 bases and J by 2 bases, with 5 bases between them. CDR3 length: 11 amino acids. Looked up from germline, CDR1 is LNHDA and CDR2 is SQIVND (reference sequence). CDR3 nucleotide sequence: TGTGCCAGTATGGAAAACACTGAAGCTTTCTTT. It is translated as CASMENTEAFF.

The rearrangement links TRBV2 to TRBJ1-2; the D gene is possibly TRBD1 (6 bases). The CDR3 loop spans 11 amino acids. Germline V gene data show CDR1 as SNHLY and CDR2 as FYNNEI. Deletions cut 4 bases from V and 6 bases from J, with 6 bases between. This CDR3 reads CASSAGDGYTF. The CDR3 DNA sequence: TGTGCCAGCAGTGCAGGGGATGGCTACACCTTC.

In this sample, this clone turned up once. V is TRBV9 and J is TRBJ2-2, with D unclear. The CDR3 totals 14 residues. Trimming removed 3 bases at V and 0 bases at J, with 6 bases between. CDR1 SGDLS and CDR2 YYNGEE come from the germline V gene. CDR3 amino acids: CASSATTNTGELFF. CDR3 bases: TGTGCCAGCAGCGCTACTACGAACACCGGGGAGCTGTTTTTT.

The genes are TRBV11-3 and TRBJ2-6; D possibly uses TRBD1 or TRBD2 (5 bases each). Trimming pared 4 bases from V and 2 bases from J, leaving 12 bases between. The CDR3 covers 16 residues. Germline V gene lookup returns CDR1 SGHNT and CDR2 YENEEA. CDR3: CASSWSGTAGANVLTF. The CDR3 DNA is TGTGCCAGCAGCTGGTCCGGGACGGCTGGGGCCAACGTCCTGACTTTC.